This T cell receptor (beta chain) is from a study of blood T cell repertoires in COVID-19. Study at large: Both acute and convalescent COVID-19 samples were obtained from the United States, Italy and Spain.

CDR3 length equals 15 residues. With 8 bases clipped from V and 8 bases from J, the junction kept 12 bases outside the gene matches. CDR1 is LNHDA and CDR2 is SQIVND in the germline V gene (reference sequence). This clone was observed a single time. Per the study methods: Reference gene primer amplification gave nucleated cell count estimates. Data came from immunoSEQ multiplex PCR; TCRdb stores just in-frame clones and leaves some out. That table furnishes V, J and clone size, whereas the DNA furnished D and trimming. The sample holds tens of thousands of clones, more than 75% seen once. What was sequenced was peripheral blood. This clonotype was obtained from a woman of 80 years or more with acute or convalescent COVID-19. This chain joins TRBV19 and TRBJ2-1, with 10 bases fitting TRBD2. The CDR3 nucleotides read TGTGCCAGTGGTCAAGGGCGGCTAGCGGGAGATGAGCAGTTCTTC. This gives the protein CASGQGRLAGDEQFF. Full variable domain (missing parts from reference TRBV19 and TRBJ2-1): DGGITQSPKYLFRKEGQNVTLSCEQNLNHDAMYWYRQDPGQGLRLIYYSQIVNDFQKGDIAEGYSVSREKKESFPLTVTSAQKNPTAFYLCASGQGRLAGDEQFFGPGTRLTVL.